Listed here are 3 T cell receptor beta chains from one sample, sequenced in a study of blood T cell repertoires in COVID-19. Profiling relied on immunoSEQ multiplex PCR, and the TCRdb table lists in-frame clones only, not all of them. This table holds some 90,000 clones, 85% to 90% found once. Sequences were obtained from peripheral blood. These receptors all stem from a woman of 80 years or more with active or convalescent COVID-19.

The rearrangement links TRBV7-9 to TRBJ2-3, with D possibly matching TRBD2 (5 bases). Trimming removed 2 bases at V and 0 bases at J, with 15 bases between. Germline CDR1 reads SEHNR; CDR2 reads FQNEAQ (reference sequence). The CDR3 has 17 amino acids. CDR3 in amino acids: CASSLFGRTLSTDTQYF. CDR3 sequence (DNA): TGTGCCAGCAGCTTATTCGGCAGGACTTTAAGCACAGATACGCAGTATTTT.

The chain employs TRBV5-1 and TRBJ2-1; weak D call: TRBD1 (6 bases). V was shortened by 5 bases and J by 0 bases, with 12 bases between the two germline ends. Germline loops: CDR1 SGHRS, CDR2 YFSETQ. This CDR3 contains 15 residues. The DNA of the CDR3 is TGCGCCAGCAGGCAAGGGGGAGACTCCTACAATGAGCAGTTCTTC. Protein product: CASRQGGDSYNEQFF.

This chain links TRBV7-6 with TRBJ2-7; 8 nucleotides line up with TRBD2. V gave up 4 bases and J gave up 2 bases; unmatched junction bases: 7. Looked up from germline, CDR1 is SGHVS and CDR2 is FNYEAQ. The CDR3 is 15 residues long. The CDR3 is CASSSSGSSAYEQYF. CDR3 DNA sequence: TGTGCCAGCAGCTCGAGCGGGAGTTCCGCCTACGAGCAGTACTTC. The complete variable domain, with remaining parts taken from reference TRBV7-6 and TRBJ2-7, reads GAGVSQSPRYKVTKRGQDVALRCDPISGHVSLYWYRQALGQGPEFLTYFNYEAQQDKSGLPNDRFSAERPEGSISTLTIQRTEQRDSAMYRCASSSSGSSAYEQYFGPGTRLTVT.